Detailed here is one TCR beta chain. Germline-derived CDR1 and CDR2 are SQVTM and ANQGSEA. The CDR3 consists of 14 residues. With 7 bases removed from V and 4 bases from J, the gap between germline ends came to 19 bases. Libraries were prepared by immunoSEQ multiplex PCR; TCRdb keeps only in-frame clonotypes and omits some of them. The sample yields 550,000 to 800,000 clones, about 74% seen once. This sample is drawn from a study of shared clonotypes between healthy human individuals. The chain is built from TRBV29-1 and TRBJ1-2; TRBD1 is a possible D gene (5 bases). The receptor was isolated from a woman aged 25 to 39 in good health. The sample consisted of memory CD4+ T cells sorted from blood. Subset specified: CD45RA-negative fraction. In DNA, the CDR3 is TGCAGCGCCGGGGCCGGGGACCTGCTCTATGGCTACACCTTC. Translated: CSAGAGDLLYGYTF.